Listed here are 23 T cell receptor beta chains from one sample, sequenced in a study of CD8 T cells in ankylosing spondylitis. In TCRdb, the 5' RACE reads were re-called with MiXCR into one record per CDR3 protein. Found here are 200,000 or so distinct CDR3 sequences, 13% of them singletons; the top ten hold about 10%. Sequencing was performed on blood, either unsorted or a sorted T cell fraction (not recorded which). The source of these receptors is a female donor with ankylosing spondylitis or in good health (not recorded which).

The chain has TRBV30 and TRBJ1-4; D ambiguous. This CDR3 region has 12 residues. The germline V and J ends were trimmed by 3 bases and 7 bases, with 9 bases remaining between them. The germline V gene has CDR1 GTSNPN and CDR2 SVGIG (reference sequence). CDR3 DNA sequence: TGTGCCTGGAGGAACGGTTTTGAAAAACTGTTTTTT. This sequence encodes CAWRNGFEKLFF.

In this sample, this clonotype turned up a few times. This chain uses TRBV4-3 with TRBJ2-7, with no clear D. Trimming left V 0 bases short and J 0 bases short, with 9 bases between. Germline loops: CDR1 LGHNA, CDR2 YSLEER. The CDR3 has 15 amino acids. The CDR3 loop reads CASSQEITDSYEQYF. The CDR3 nucleotides are TGCGCCAGCAGCCAAGAGATCACCGACTCCTACGAGCAGTACTTC.

This clonotype was observed at least ten times. This chain uses TRBV7-9 with TRBJ2-2; 12 bases align to TRBD2. The CDR3 is 16 residues long. CDR1 and CDR2 (germline): SEHNR, FQNEAQ (reference sequence). V dropped 3 bases and J dropped 1; count of bases not matched to a gene: 0. In DNA form, the CDR3 reads TGTGCCAGCAGCTTGACTAGCGGGAGGAACACCGGGGAGCTGTTTTTT. It is translated as CASSLTSGRNTGELFF.

On this clonotype: This may come from a read error, since a much larger clone is one base off. This sequence joins TRBV29-1 and TRBJ2-1, with D possibly matching TRBD2 (7 bases). The CDR3 sequence is 13 residues long. Germline V CDR1 and CDR2: SQVTM, ANQGSEA. The CDR3 DNA reads as TGCAGCGCAAGGGGGGGAAATGGGGATGAGCAGCTCTTC. Encoded protein: CSARGGNGDEQLF.

This clonotype was found many times. The chain carries TRBV24-1 and TRBJ2-3; TRBD2 is a possible D gene (5 bases). V was cut by 1 base and J by 5 bases, with 6 bases left in between. Looked up from germline, CDR1 is KGHDR and CDR2 is SFDVKD. The CDR3 runs 13 residues. The CDR3 spells CATSDLGRDTQYF. The CDR3 nucleotides are TGTGCCACCAGTGATTTAGGGAGAGATACGCAGTATTTT.

To note about this clonotype: Given a much more abundant clone one base away, this may be a read error. The chain joins TRBV5-1 to TRBJ2-5; D is ambiguous. CDR3 size: 14 residues. Trimming stripped 0 bases from V and 5 bases from J, with 11 bases between. Per germline, CDR1 SGHRS and CDR2 YFSETQ. The CDR3 DNA reads TGCGCCAGCAGCTTGGGAGCAAGAAGCGAGACCCAGTACTTC. Protein sequence: CASSLGARSETQYF.

Ten or more counts support this clonotype. This chain connects TRBV5-1 to TRBJ1-4; 10 bases are a match to TRBD1. The CDR3 has 15 amino acids. Germline CDR1 reads SGHRS; CDR2 reads YFSETQ. The ends lost 4 bases at V and 6 bases at J; junction bases unmatched: 6. The CDR3 loop is CASSPGTGEHEKLFF. CDR3 DNA: TGCGCCAGCAGCCCCGGGACAGGGGAACATGAAAAACTGTTTTTT.

This clonotype occurred a few times. The chain is built from TRBV5-6 and TRBJ2-3, with D tentatively TRBD1 or TRBD2 (5 bases each). Germline values: CDR1 SGHDT, CDR2 YYEEEE. The CDR3 spans 13 residues. V was trimmed by 2 bases and J by 4 bases, leaving 8 bases between them. CDR3 bases: TGTGCCAGCAGCTTCCGAGGGGCAGATACGCAGTATTTT. It yields the protein CASSFRGADTQYF.

This rearrangement joins TRBV28 to TRBJ2-5; TRBD1 matches at 7 bases. The V gene's germline CDR1 is MDHEN and CDR2 SYDVKM. This CDR3 has 14 residues. V was pared by 8 bases and J by 1 base, with 7 bases of the junction left unmatched. CDR3 in amino acids: CASSKGQPQETQYF. As DNA, the CDR3 is TGTGCCAGCTCTAAGGGACAGCCCCAAGAGACCCAGTACTTC. Filled out from reference TRBV28 and TRBJ2-5, the complete variable domain reads DVKVTQSSRYLVKRTGEKVFLECVQDMDHENMFWYRQDPGLGLRLIYFSYDVKMKEKGDIPEGYSVSREKKERFSLILESASTNQTSMYLCASSKGQPQETQYFGPGTRLLVL.

The gene calls are TRBV3-1 and TRBJ2-1; a possible D gene is TRBD2 (6 bases). The CDR3 extends over 14 amino acids. The germline CDR1 and CDR2 sequences are LGHDT and YNNKEL (reference sequence). V lost 3 bases to trimming and J lost 8 bases, with 14 bases between them. The CDR3 DNA is TGTGCCAGCAGCCATGGGGGAGGCATGGATGAGCAGTTCTTC. It yields the protein CASSHGGGMDEQFF.

CDR3 in amino acids: CASSVAAGEDYEQYF. In nucleotides, the CDR3 is TGCGCCAGCAGCGTCGCAGCGGGGGAGGATTACGAGCAGTACTTC. The chain uses TRBV5-1 and TRBJ2-7; 8 bases fit TRBD2. The CDR3 has 15 amino acids. With 4 bases clipped from V and 4 bases from J, the junction kept 10 bases outside the gene matches. The germline V gene encodes CDR1 SGHRS and CDR2 YFSETQ.

The chain is built from TRBV10-3 and TRBJ2-1; TRBD2 aligns across 9 bases. J was trimmed by 6 bases and V by 5 bases; bases with no gene match: 20. The CDR3 is made up of 19 amino acids. Germline V lookup: CDR1 ENHRY, CDR2 SYGVKD. This chain's CDR3 is CAISFRGGRVSYIRNEQFF. Here the CDR3 DNA reads TGTGCCATCAGTTTTAGAGGCGGGAGGGTCTCTTATATCCGCAATGAGCAGTTCTTC.

The chain combines TRBV4-3 with TRBJ2-2; the D gene is possibly TRBD1 (6 bases). The germline gives CDR1 LGHNA, CDR2 YSLEER. CDR3 length equals 18 residues. Trimming removed 2 bases at V and 0 bases at J, with 16 bases between. Here the CDR3 DNA reads TGCGCCAGCAGCCAATCCTTCTTGGGGGCAGCGAACACCGGGGAGCTGTTTTTT. Amino acids: CASSQSFLGAANTGELFF.

This clonotype was seen a few times. The V call is TRBV28, the J call TRBJ2-7; D may correspond to TRBD1 or TRBD2 (6 bases each). Germline V gene lookup returns CDR1 MDHEN and CDR2 SYDVKM. V lost 3 bases, J lost 4 bases, and 16 bases lay in between. The CDR3 spans 15 residues. The CDR3 coding sequence is TGTGCCAGCAGTTTGGGGGGCGCCAGCTCATACGAGCAGTACTTC. The encoded protein is CASSLGGASSYEQYF.

This clonotype was detected ten times or more. This chain links TRBV10-3 with TRBJ1-2, with no clear D. Looked up from germline, CDR1 is ENHRY and CDR2 is SYGVKD. The CDR3 has 12 residues. V shed 3 bases and J shed 4 bases, with 6 bases lying between them. This CDR3 is CAISEGSYGYTF. The CDR3 DNA follows: TGTGCCATCAGTGAAGGTAGCTATGGCTACACCTTC.

This clonotype was recorded many times. The V call is TRBV28, the J call TRBJ2-1, with 12 bases that match TRBD2. The germline V gene has CDR1 MDHEN and CDR2 SYDVKM. The junction had 8 bases not matched to a gene; V was cut back by 5 bases and J by 0 bases. The CDR3 loop spans 18 amino acids. The CDR3 coding sequence is TGTGCCAGCAGTCTACCCACTAGCGGGAGGTTCTCCTACAATGAGCAGTTCTTC. Translation: CASSLPTSGRFSYNEQFF.

The chain joins TRBV9 to TRBJ1-3; D call uncertain. CDR1 is SGDLS and CDR2 is YYNGEE in the germline V gene. This CDR3 has 13 residues. Trimming took 3 bases from V and 0 from J, leaving 4 bases between them. CDR3 sequence (DNA): TGTGCCAGCAGCGAGGACTCTGGAAACACCATATATTTT. It yields the protein CASSEDSGNTIYF. Full variable domain (remainder filled in from reference TRBV9 and TRBJ1-3): DSGVTQTPKHLITATGQRVTLRCSPRSGDLSVYWYQQSLDQGLQFLIQYYNGEERAKGNILERFSAQQFPDLHSELNLSSLELGDSALYFCASSEDSGNTIYFGEGSWLTVV.

This clonotype has a count of ten or more. The chain combines TRBV29-1 with TRBJ2-1; TRBD2 matches at 8 bases. The trim removed 6 bases at V and 6 bases at J, leaving 10 bases unmatched. The V gene's germline CDR1 is SQVTM and CDR2 ANQGSEA. This CDR3 comprises 14 residues. The CDR3 DNA reads TGCAGCGTGGAAAGCGGGAGAGTATTCAATGAGCAGTTCTTC. Residues: CSVESGRVFNEQFF.

The sample holds many counts of this clonotype. The rearrangement links TRBV15 to TRBJ1-5; D gene uncertain. The CDR3 has 15 residues. The V end was cut by 0 bases, the J end by 5 bases, with 11 bases between. The V gene's germline CDR1 is LNHNV and CDR2 YYDKDF (reference sequence). The CDR3 nucleotides are TGTGCCACCAGCAGAGATGTGTGGAGAGATCAGCCCCAGCATTTT. Translated, it gives CATSRDVWRDQPQHF.

This clonotype has ten or more counts. The chain has TRBV6-1 and TRBJ2-1; D call uncertain. The germline V gene encodes CDR1 MNHNS and CDR2 SASEGT. The CDR3 length is 15 residues. The ends were cut back, 7 bases at V and 5 bases at J, with 18 bases in the middle. The CDR3, as DNA: TGTGCCAGCAAGCCGGGCCCCCTAGGGAACAATGAGCAGTTCTTC. The encoded protein is CASKPGPLGNNEQFF.

This clonotype was seen many times. This chain uses TRBV5-1 with TRBJ2-3; D gene unclear. With 1 base removed from V and 0 bases from J, the gap between germline ends came to 6 bases. Germline loops: CDR1 SGHRS, CDR2 YFSETQ. The CDR3 contains 14 residues. Here the CDR3 reads CASSLYGSTDTQYF. CDR3 nucleotides: TGCGCCAGCAGCTTGTACGGGAGCACAGATACGCAGTATTTT.

The chain uses TRBV5-8 and TRBJ2-1; a weak D match, TRBD2 (5 bases). The CDR3 totals 14 residues. Germline V gene sequence: CDR1 SGHTS, CDR2 YDEGEE. Between the trimmed V and J ends, which lost 0 bases and 9 bases, there was a span of 13 bases. CDR3 nucleotide sequence: TGTGCCAGCAGCTTGGCTCTCCTAGCTGGTGAGCAGTTCTTC. It yields the protein CASSLALLAGEQFF.

This clonotype was counted at least ten times. The rearrangement joins TRBV27 to TRBJ2-3; D uncertain. The CDR3 extends over 15 amino acids. V lost 5 bases, J lost 2 bases, and 14 bases lay in between. Germline V gene sequence: CDR1 MNHEY, CDR2 SMNVEV (reference sequence). CDR3 DNA: TGTGCCAGCAGTCCTCTCCAGGTTCTCACAGATACGCAGTATTTT. This translates into CASSPLQVLTDTQYF.